These 17 T cell receptor beta chains share one sample of origin, sequenced in a study of CD8 T cells in ankylosing spondylitis. TCRdb re-called the 5' RACE reads with MiXCR, one entry per CDR3 protein. Here the sample spans under 450,000 distinct CDR3 sequences, approximately 22% being singletons. The sample consisted of blood, either unsorted or a sorted T cell fraction (not recorded which). Source of these receptors: a male donor with ankylosing spondylitis or in good health (not recorded which).

This clonotype was seen only a few times. The chain carries TRBV25-1 and TRBJ2-7; 7 positions match TRBD2. Per the germline V gene, CDR1 is MGHDK and CDR2 is SYGVNS. The CDR3 is 17 amino acids. The V and J ends lost 2 bases and 7 bases, in that order; junction bases with no gene match: 17. Here the CDR3 reads CASSEIGLGEGTEEQYF. CDR3 nucleotide sequence: TGTGCCAGCAGTGAAATCGGTCTTGGGGAGGGAACGGAGGAGCAGTACTTC.

This clonotype was picked up many times. J is TRBJ2-3 and V is TRBV5-6, with a possible D match to TRBD2 (5 bases). With 0 bases removed from V and 2 bases from J, the gap between germline ends came to 7 bases. The CDR3 contains 14 residues. Germline lookup yields CDR1 SGHDT and CDR2 YYEEEE. The CDR3 reads CASSLGGNTDTQYF. As DNA, the CDR3 is TGTGCCAGCAGCTTGGGAGGGAACACAGATACGCAGTATTTT.

This clonotype has a handful of counts. This rearrangement joins TRBV6-4 to TRBJ2-1; no clear D. The CDR3 extends over 15 amino acids. V lost 2 bases to trimming and J lost 4 bases, with 12 bases between them. Per germline, CDR1 MRHNA and CDR2 SNTAGT. CDR3 in DNA: TGTGCCAGCAGTGACAAAATGGACGGTTACAATGAGCAGTTCTTC. Translating it yields CASSDKMDGYNEQFF.

The chain is built from TRBV6-2 or TRBV6-3 and TRBJ2-3; 13 positions agree with TRBD2. CDR3 length: 20 residues. The germline V gene encodes CDR1 MNHEY and CDR2 SVGEGT. V shed 6 bases and J 3 bases; nucleotides not matched to a gene: 18. CDR3 amino acids: CASRRRLAGGRLGLTDTQYF. The CDR3 DNA reads as TGTGCCAGCAGGCGACGACTAGCGGGGGGCCGGTTAGGTCTTACAGATACGCAGTATTTT.

The CDR3 DNA reads TGTGCCAGCAGCTTAGGCCCCGCTCCATTCGAGCAGTACTTC. Residues: CASSLGPAPFEQYF. This chain uses TRBV11-2 with TRBJ2-7, with no clear D. Trimming removed 1 base at V and 6 bases at J, with 13 bases between. CDR3 length: 14 residues. Germline V gene data show CDR1 as SGHAT and CDR2 as FQNNGV.

This clonotype was seen just once. The rearrangement uses TRBV27 and TRBJ2-4, with TRBD2 as a possible D gene (5 bases). This CDR3 is 13 amino acids long. Between the trimmed V and J ends, which lost 6 bases and 3 bases, there was a span of 9 bases. Germline V lookup: CDR1 MNHEY, CDR2 SMNVEV (reference sequence). CDR3 nucleotides: TGTGCCAGCAGCGGGGTTAACAAAAACATTCAGTACTTC. Residues: CASSGVNKNIQYF.

There are a few counts of this clonotype. The chain has TRBV20-1 and TRBJ2-1, with unresolved D. Trimming left V 7 bases short and J 3 bases short, with 13 bases between. The CDR3 runs to 13 residues. Germline CDR1 and CDR2: DFQATT and SNEGSKA (reference sequence). CDR3: CSVGDLSYNEQFF. The CDR3 nucleotides read TGCAGTGTTGGGGATCTGAGCTACAATGAGCAGTTCTTC.

CDR3 amino acids: CASSQGLLNIQYF. The CDR3 nucleotides read TGCGCCAGCAGCCAAGGACTACTGAACATTCAGTACTTC. The rearrangement joins TRBV4-1 to TRBJ2-4, with a weak D call TRBD2 (5 bases). V dropped 1 base and J dropped 7 bases, with 8 bases sitting between them. Germline CDR1 MGHRA, CDR2 YSYEKL. This CDR3 comprises 13 residues.

This clonotype was seen a few times. The V call is TRBV2, the J call TRBJ2-3; either TRBD1 or TRBD2 may supply D (6 bases each). Looked up from germline, CDR1 is SNHLY and CDR2 is FYNNEI. The CDR3 length is 15 residues. Trimming shortened V by 3 bases and J by 1 base, and 11 bases separated the two germline ends. Written as DNA, the CDR3 is TGTGCCAGCAGTGATGAGGGGGAGGGCACAGATACGCAGTATTTT. Amino acid sequence: CASSDEGEGTDTQYF.

CDR3 coding DNA: TGCGCCAGCATCCCACAGGGGGCTAACACTGAAGCTTTCTTT. Its protein is CASIPQGANTEAFF. V usage is TRBV4-1 and J usage is TRBJ1-1, with 9 bases that match TRBD1. Germline values: CDR1 MGHRA, CDR2 YSYEKL. CDR3 size: 14 residues. The J segment lost 2 bases and the V segment lost 7 bases, leaving 5 bases of the junction unmatched.

The chain carries TRBV12-3 or TRBV12-4 and TRBJ2-1; 15 nucleotides align to TRBD2. The ends lost 5 bases at V and 12 bases at J; junction bases unmatched: 14. The CDR3 length is 17 residues. In nucleotides, the CDR3 is TGTGCCAGCAGTATAGGACTAGCGGGGGGGCCTTTGGGTGGGCAGTTCTTC. As protein: CASSIGLAGGPLGGQFF.

V is TRBV5-1 and J is TRBJ1-1; 12 bases agree with TRBD1. The CDR3 covers 14 residues. Germline V gives CDR1 SGHRS, CDR2 YFSETQ. With 3 bases clipped from V and 8 bases from J, the junction kept 5 bases outside the gene matches. In DNA, the CDR3 is TGCGCCAGCAGCTGGGGACAGGGGGCCCCAGAAGCTTTCTTT. Protein product: CASSWGQGAPEAFF.

The V gene is TRBV29-1, the J gene TRBJ1-2; D remains unclear. Per the germline V gene, CDR1 is SQVTM and CDR2 is ANQGSEA. The ends were cut back, 0 bases at V and 7 bases at J, with 6 bases in the middle. The CDR3 sequence is 11 residues long. The CDR3 reads CSVEEGIGYTF. CDR3 sequence (DNA): TGCAGCGTTGAAGAGGGGATTGGCTACACCTTC.

This chain uses TRBV7-9 with TRBJ2-5; 12 bases align to TRBD1. The germline V gene has CDR1 SEHNR and CDR2 FQNEAQ (reference sequence). V was clipped by 5 bases and J by 4 bases; unmatched bases: 11. The CDR3 runs 17 residues. CDR3 residues: CASSPYIRDRGRETQYF. CDR3 in DNA: TGTGCCAGCAGCCCATACATCCGGGACAGGGGGCGAGAGACCCAGTACTTC.

The rearrangement uses TRBV6-1 and TRBJ2-1, with D possibly TRBD1 on 6 matching bases. The length of the CDR3 is 17 residues. Per germline, CDR1 MNHNS and CDR2 SASEGT. Between the trimmed V and J ends, which lost 3 bases and 0 bases, there was a span of 15 bases. CDR3 region: CASSEWGQSNSYNEQFF. The CDR3 DNA reads as TGTGCCAGCAGTGAGTGGGGGCAGTCCAACTCCTACAATGAGCAGTTCTTC.

There are many counts of this clonotype. The chain carries TRBV29-1 and TRBJ2-5; the D is unclear. Germline V gene lookup returns CDR1 SQVTM and CDR2 ANQGSEA. The CDR3 covers 13 residues. Trimming shortened V by 7 bases and J by 1 base, and 13 bases separated the two germline ends. CDR3 sequence reads: CSATDPVQETQYF. CDR3 DNA: TGCAGCGCGACGGACCCTGTCCAAGAGACCCAGTACTTC. Combining the CDR3 with reference TRBV29-1 and TRBJ2-5 gives the whole variable domain SAVISQKPSRDICQRGTSLTIQCQVDSQVTMMFWYRQQPGQSLTLIATANQGSEATYESGFVIDKFPISRPNLTFSTLTVSNMSPEDSSIYLCSATDPVQETQYFGPGTRLLVL.

The genes are TRBV7-6 and TRBJ2-7; 7 bases map to TRBD1. Germline values: CDR1 SGHVS, CDR2 FNYEAQ. Trimming cost V 8 bases and J 3 bases; bases outside gene matches: 7. The CDR3 has 13 residues. The CDR3, as DNA: TGTGCCAGCGGCAATCGGGACAGCTACGAGCAGTACTTC. The encoded protein is CASGNRDSYEQYF.